This record concerns one T cell receptor (beta chain) sequence. Its antigen is undetermined. Researchers ran the PCR with 60 Vbeta and 13 Jbeta primers. Source study methods: Unique TCR beta chains totaled around 86 million in a later count, with approximately 11 million of them shared. Method: immunoSEQ multiplex PCR; TCRdb's copy keeps in-frame clones and lacks some. The DNA gave D and trimming, while V, J and clone size come from that table. The sample carries about 110,000 clones, 60% to 80% recorded once. The source of the sample is a study of cytomegalovirus exposure and HLA in healthy donors. Study conclusions and caveats: In vitro data verified a few CMV-associated chains as specific for CMV antigens. In an earlier analysis, productive rearrangement rates for most beta V segments clustered near 87% or 30%.

CDR3 length: 16 residues. Germline trimming cut 2 bases from V and 5 bases from J; bases unmatched to any gene: 11. Germline CDR1 is SGHDT and CDR2 is YYEEEE. The chain is built from TRBV5-6 and TRBJ2-7; 9 nucleotides match TRBD1. The material sequenced was PBMCs. The receptor was isolated from a woman in her thirties or forties in good health and CMV-seropositive. The chain's CDR3 is CASSFLTGTGINEQYF. CDR3 nucleotides: TGTGCCAGCAGCTTTCTAACCGGGACAGGGATCAACGAGCAGTACTTC.